Listed here are 10 T cell receptor beta chains from one sample, sequenced in a study of blood T cell repertoires in COVID-19. Some clones are missing from TCRdb's copy, which holds only in-frame ones; the method was immunoSEQ multiplex PCR. The sample carries tens of thousands of clones, approximately 84% recorded once. The sample comprised peripheral blood. The source of these receptors is an elderly man with active or convalescent COVID-19.

The CDR3 DNA reads TGTGCCAGCTCCCCGGCCCAGGGAAGAAATGAAAAACTGTTTTTT. It is translated as CASSPAQGRNEKLFF. The chain employs TRBV18 and TRBJ1-4, with a tentative D call TRBD1 (5 bases). Germline CDR1 KGHSH, CDR2 LQKENI. This CDR3 region has 15 residues. V was clipped by 6 bases and J by 5 bases, with 16 bases between them.

In its sample, this clone was seen once. V is TRBV6-1 and J is TRBJ2-7, with D perhaps matching TRBD1 (6 bases). Germline V gene data show CDR1 as MNHNS and CDR2 as SASEGT. The CDR3 consists of 13 residues. Between the trimmed V and J ends, which lost 1 base and 3 bases, there was a span of 7 bases. The chain's CDR3 is CASSEDRDYEQYF. The CDR3 DNA is TGTGCCAGCAGTGAAGACAGGGACTACGAGCAGTACTTC.

The chain is built from TRBV9 and TRBJ2-5; 10 bases agree with TRBD1. CDR1 SGDLS and CDR2 YYNGEE come from the germline V gene. This CDR3 has 16 residues. V shed 4 bases and J 4 bases; nucleotides not matched to a gene: 10. This CDR3 is CASSPRQGARTETQYF. The CDR3 bases are TGTGCCAGCAGCCCGAGACAGGGGGCGCGAACAGAGACCCAGTACTTC. Full variable domain (remainder filled in from reference TRBV9 and TRBJ2-5): DSGVTQTPKHLITATGQRVTLRCSPRSGDLSVYWYQQSLDQGLQFLIQYYNGEERAKGNILERFSAQQFPDLHSELNLSSLELGDSALYFCASSPRQGARTETQYFGPGTRLLVL.

V and J are TRBV27 and TRBJ1-1; D not resolved. CDR3 size: 13 residues. CDR1 is MNHEY, CDR2 SMNVEV, per germline (reference sequence). Trimming pared 8 bases from V and 1 base from J, leaving 11 bases between. The CDR3 bases are TGTGCCAGCTACAGTTTCAAGAACACTGAAGCTTTCTTT. This translates into CASYSFKNTEAFF.

The rearrangement joins TRBV7-3 to TRBJ2-3; 8 bases are shared with TRBD2. The V gene's germline CDR1 is SGHTA and CDR2 FQGTGA. V gave up 5 bases and J gave up 7 bases; unmatched junction bases: 11. This CDR3 contains 15 residues. The CDR3 DNA is TGTGCCAGCAGCCCACGGGGGGGCCTAGCGAATACGCAGTATTTT. It specifies CASSPRGGLANTQYF.

V is TRBV3-1 (or the pseudogene TRBV3-2) and J is TRBJ2-2; D call uncertain. Germline lookup yields CDR1 LGHDT and CDR2 YNNKEL (reference sequence). V was clipped by 7 bases and J by 4 bases, with 13 bases between them. The CDR3 spans 14 residues. CDR3 protein: CASNSGWSTGELFF. CDR3 bases: TGTGCCAGCAACTCGGGTTGGTCCACCGGGGAGCTGTTTTTT.

This sequence joins TRBV6-5 and TRBJ1-2, with a possible D match to TRBD1 (6 bases). CDR3 length: 15 residues. The germline V and J ends were trimmed by 7 bases and 4 bases, with 19 bases remaining between them. Germline CDR1 is MNHEY and CDR2 is SVGAGI. This CDR3 is CASTPQGPRGYGYTF. DNA for the CDR3: TGTGCCAGCACCCCGCAGGGGCCTCGGGGCTATGGCTACACCTTC.

The chain has TRBV12-3 or TRBV12-4 and TRBJ1-2; 7 bases line up with TRBD1. This CDR3 is built from 13 residues. The ends lost 7 bases at V and 4 bases at J; junction bases unmatched: 6. CDR3 sequence (DNA): TGTGCCAGCAAACTCGACAGGGCCTATGGCTACACCTTC. The encoded protein is CASKLDRAYGYTF.

The chain links TRBV5-1 to TRBJ2-2; 12 positions agree with TRBD1. V lost 0 bases and J lost 6; bases outside the gene matches: 6. Looked up from germline, CDR1 is SGHRS and CDR2 is YFSETQ. The CDR3 sequence is 17 residues long. The CDR3 DNA reads as TGCGCCAGCAGCTTGGAGGGACAGGGGGCATACCCCGGGGAGCTGTTTTTT. Translation gives CASSLEGQGAYPGELFF.

V is TRBV7-9 and J is TRBJ1-2; 7 bases map to TRBD1. From germline, CDR1 is SEHNR and CDR2 FQNEAQ (reference sequence). This CDR3 has 15 residues. V trimming: 4 bases; J trimming: 6 bases; junction bases outside the gene matches: 11. The CDR3 sequence is CASSSQGGSFDGYTF. CDR3 nucleotide sequence: TGTGCCAGCAGCTCCCAAGGGGGCTCCTTCGATGGCTACACCTTC. Complete variable domain (other parts from reference TRBV7-9 and TRBJ1-2): DTGVSQNPRHKITKRGQNVTFRCDPISEHNRLYWYRQTLGQGPEFLTYFQNEAQLEKSRLLSDRFSAERPKGSFSTLEIQRTEQGDSAMYLCASSSQGGSFDGYTFGSGTRLTVV.